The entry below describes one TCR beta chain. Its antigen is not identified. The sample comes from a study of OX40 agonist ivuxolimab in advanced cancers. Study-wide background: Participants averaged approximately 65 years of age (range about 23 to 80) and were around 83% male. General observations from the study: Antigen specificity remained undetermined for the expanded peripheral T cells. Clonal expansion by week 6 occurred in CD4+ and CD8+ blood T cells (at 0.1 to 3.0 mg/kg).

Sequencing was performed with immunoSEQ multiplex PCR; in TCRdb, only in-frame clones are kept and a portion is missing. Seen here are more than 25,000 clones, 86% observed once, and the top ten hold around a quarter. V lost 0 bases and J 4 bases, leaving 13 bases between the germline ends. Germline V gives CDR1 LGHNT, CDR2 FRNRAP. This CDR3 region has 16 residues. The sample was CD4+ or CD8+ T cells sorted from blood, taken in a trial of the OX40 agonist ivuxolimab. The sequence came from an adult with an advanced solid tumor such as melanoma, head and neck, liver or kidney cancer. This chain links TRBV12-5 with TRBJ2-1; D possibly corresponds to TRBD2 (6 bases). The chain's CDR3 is CASGLVSGRGYNEQFF. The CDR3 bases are TGTGCTAGTGGTTTGGTATCGGGGCGGGGTTACAATGAGCAGTTCTTC.